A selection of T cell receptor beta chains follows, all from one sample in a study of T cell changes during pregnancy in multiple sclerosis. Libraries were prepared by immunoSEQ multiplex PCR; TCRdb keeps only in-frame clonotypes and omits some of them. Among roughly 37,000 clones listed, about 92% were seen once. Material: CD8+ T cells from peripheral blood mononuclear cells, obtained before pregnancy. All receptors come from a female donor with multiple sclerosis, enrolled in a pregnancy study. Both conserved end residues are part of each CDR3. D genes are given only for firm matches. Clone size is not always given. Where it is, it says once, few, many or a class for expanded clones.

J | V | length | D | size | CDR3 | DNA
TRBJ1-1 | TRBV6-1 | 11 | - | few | CATLMQAKAFF | TGTGCCACCTTGATGCAAGCCAAGGCTTTCTTT
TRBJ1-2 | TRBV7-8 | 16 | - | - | CASSLFRQPGGYGYTF | TGTGCCAGCAGCTTGTTCCGACAGCCCGGGGGGTATGGCTACACCTTC
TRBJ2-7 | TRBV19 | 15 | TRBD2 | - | CASSLSGGPFYEQYF | TGTGCCAGTAGTCTTAGCGGGGGACCCTTCTACGAGCAGTACTTC
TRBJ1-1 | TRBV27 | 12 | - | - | CASMSLNTEAFF | TGTGCCAGCATGAGCTTGAACACTGAAGCTTTCTTT
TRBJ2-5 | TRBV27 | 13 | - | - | CASSLSRGETQYF | TGTGCCAGCAGTCTCTCTAGGGGGGAGACCCAGTACTTC
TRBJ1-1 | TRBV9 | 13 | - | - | CASSVGASTEAFF | TGTGCCAGCAGCGTGGGAGCAAGCACTGAAGCTTTCTTT
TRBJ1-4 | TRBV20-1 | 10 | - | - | CSAINEKLFF | TGCAGTGCTATAAATGAAAAACTGTTTTTT
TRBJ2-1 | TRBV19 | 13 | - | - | CASSPGPGGEQFF | TGTGCCAGTAGTCCTGGGCCCGGAGGTGAGCAGTTCTTC
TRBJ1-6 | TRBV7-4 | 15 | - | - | CASSTHRYGNSPLHF | TGTGCCAGCAGCACCCACAGGTACGGTAATTCACCCCTCCACTTT
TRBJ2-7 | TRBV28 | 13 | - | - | CASSPLTDYEQYF | TGTGCCAGCAGTCCCCTGACTGACTACGAGCAGTACTTC
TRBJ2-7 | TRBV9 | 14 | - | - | CASSVYSAVSEQYF | TGTGCCAGCAGCGTTTACTCGGCGGTTAGCGAGCAGTACTTC
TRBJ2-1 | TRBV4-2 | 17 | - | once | CASSQEANSGYGNEQFF | TGTGCCAGCAGCCAAGAAGCCAACAGTGGTTATGGTAATGAGCAGTTCTTC
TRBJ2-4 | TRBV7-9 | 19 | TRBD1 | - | CASSLRGTGELIGKNIQYF | TGTGCCAGCAGCCTCAGGGGGACAGGGGAGTTGATTGGCAAAAACATTCAGTACTTC
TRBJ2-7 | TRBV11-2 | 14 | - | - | CASSLSGSPYEQYF | TGTGCCAGCAGCCTATCGGGTAGTCCCTACGAGCAGTACTTC
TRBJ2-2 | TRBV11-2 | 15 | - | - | CASWHIQLSTGELFF | TGTGCCAGCTGGCATATACAATTATCCACCGGGGAGCTGTTTTTT
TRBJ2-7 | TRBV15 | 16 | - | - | CATSRVPIGGLGEQYF | TGTGCCACCAGCAGAGTTCCCATAGGCGGACTGGGAGAGCAGTACTTC
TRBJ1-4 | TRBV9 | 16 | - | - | CASSADPQGTNEKLFF | TGTGCCAGCAGCGCGGACCCACAGGGAACTAATGAAAAACTGTTTTTT
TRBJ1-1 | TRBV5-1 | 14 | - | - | CASSLALMNTEAFF | TGCGCCAGCAGCTTGGCACTTATGAACACTGAAGCTTTCTTT
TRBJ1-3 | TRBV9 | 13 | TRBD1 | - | CASSAGQGNTIYF | TGTGCCAGCAGCGCGGGACAGGGAAACACCATATATTTT
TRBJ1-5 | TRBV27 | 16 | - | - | CASSSSRDTRNQPQHF | TGTGCCAGCAGTTCAAGCCGGGACACACGAAATCAGCCCCAGCATTTT
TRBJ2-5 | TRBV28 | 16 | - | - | CASSLLFRTDQETQYF | TGTGCCAGCAGTTTACTTTTTCGGACAGACCAAGAGACCCAGTACTTC
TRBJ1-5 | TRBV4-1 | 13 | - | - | CASSQVINQPQHF | TGCGCCAGCAGCCAAGTAATCAATCAGCCCCAGCATTTT
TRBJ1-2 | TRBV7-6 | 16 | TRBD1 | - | CASSLIRTGGNYGYTF | TGTGCCAGCAGCTTAATAAGGACAGGCGGGAACTATGGCTACACCTTC
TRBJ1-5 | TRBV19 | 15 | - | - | CASSIWGPSNQPQHF | TGTGCCAGTAGTATTTGGGGGCCCTCGAATCAGCCCCAGCATTTT
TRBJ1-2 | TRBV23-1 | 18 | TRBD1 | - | CASSQTTIPGQGKDGYTF | TGCGCCAGCAGTCAAACGACTATCCCGGGACAGGGAAAGGATGGCTACACCTTC
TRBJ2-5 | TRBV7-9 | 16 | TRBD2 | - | CASSFPTSGGQETQYF | TGTGCCAGCAGCTTTCCGACTAGCGGGGGACAAGAGACCCAGTACTTC
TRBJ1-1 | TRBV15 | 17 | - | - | CATSVGGTGSFGTEAFF | TGTGCCACCAGCGTCGGAGGTACAGGGAGTTTCGGCACTGAAGCTTTCTTT
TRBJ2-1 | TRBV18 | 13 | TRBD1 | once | CASSTGVYNEQFF | TGTGCCAGCTCAACAGGGGTCTACAATGAGCAGTTCTTC
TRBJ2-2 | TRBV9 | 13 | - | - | CASSVEAVGELFF | TGTGCCAGCAGCGTAGAAGCCGTCGGGGAGCTGTTTTTT
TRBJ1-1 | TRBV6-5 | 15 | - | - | CASSYRRLVNTEAFF | TGTGCCAGCAGTTACCGGCGACTCGTGAACACTGAAGCTTTCTTT
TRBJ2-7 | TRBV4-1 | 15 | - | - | CASSLTRQGRVEQYF | TGCGCCAGCAGCCTAACTAGACAGGGGAGGGTCGAGCAGTACTTC
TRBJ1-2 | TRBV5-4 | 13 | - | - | CASRRAGLRGYTF | TGTGCCAGCAGACGGGCGGGTTTACGTGGCTACACCTTC
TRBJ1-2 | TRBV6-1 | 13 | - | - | CASSENRVKGYTF | TGTGCCAGCAGTGAAAACAGGGTGAAAGGCTACACCTTC
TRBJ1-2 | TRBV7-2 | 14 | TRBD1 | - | CASSRDRGRNGYTF | TGTGCCAGCAGCCGGGACAGGGGGCGAAATGGCTACACCTTC
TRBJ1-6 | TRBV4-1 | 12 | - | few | CASSQEAAPLHF | TGCGCCAGCAGCCAAGAAGCCGCACCCCTCCACTTT
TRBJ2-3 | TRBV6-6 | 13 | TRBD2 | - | CASGLAGTDTQYF | TGTGCCAGCGGGCTAGCGGGCACAGATACGCAGTATTTT
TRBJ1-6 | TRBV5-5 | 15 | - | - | CASSLGTGGGSPLHF | TGTGCCAGCAGCCTCGGCACAGGCGGTGGGTCACCCCTCCACTTT
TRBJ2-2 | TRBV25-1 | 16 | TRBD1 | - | CASSEFGDRVSGELFF | TGTGCCAGCAGTGAATTCGGGGACAGGGTCAGCGGGGAGCTGTTTTTT